This T cell receptor (beta chain) was recovered during a study of blood T cell repertoires in COVID-19. The overall study: From T cells, B-cell-depleted T cells, or PBMCs came the material, which was cDNA or gDNA.

V lost 0 bases to trimming and J lost 2 bases, with 11 bases between them. The CDR3 runs 16 residues. CDR1 is SGDLS, CDR2 YYNGEE, per germline. Clones were read by immunoSEQ multiplex PCR, and TCRdb kept only the in-frame ones, dropping some. The sample shows over 120,000 clones, around nine tenths of them seen only once. The sample taken for sequencing was peripheral blood. The TCR was taken from a woman aged 50 to 65 with active or convalescent COVID-19. V usage is TRBV9 and J usage is TRBJ2-2; D gene uncertain. The CDR3 bases are TGTGCCAGCAGCGTAGAAATAGGAGCAAACACCGGGGAGCTGTTTTTT. This translates into CASSVEIGANTGELFF.